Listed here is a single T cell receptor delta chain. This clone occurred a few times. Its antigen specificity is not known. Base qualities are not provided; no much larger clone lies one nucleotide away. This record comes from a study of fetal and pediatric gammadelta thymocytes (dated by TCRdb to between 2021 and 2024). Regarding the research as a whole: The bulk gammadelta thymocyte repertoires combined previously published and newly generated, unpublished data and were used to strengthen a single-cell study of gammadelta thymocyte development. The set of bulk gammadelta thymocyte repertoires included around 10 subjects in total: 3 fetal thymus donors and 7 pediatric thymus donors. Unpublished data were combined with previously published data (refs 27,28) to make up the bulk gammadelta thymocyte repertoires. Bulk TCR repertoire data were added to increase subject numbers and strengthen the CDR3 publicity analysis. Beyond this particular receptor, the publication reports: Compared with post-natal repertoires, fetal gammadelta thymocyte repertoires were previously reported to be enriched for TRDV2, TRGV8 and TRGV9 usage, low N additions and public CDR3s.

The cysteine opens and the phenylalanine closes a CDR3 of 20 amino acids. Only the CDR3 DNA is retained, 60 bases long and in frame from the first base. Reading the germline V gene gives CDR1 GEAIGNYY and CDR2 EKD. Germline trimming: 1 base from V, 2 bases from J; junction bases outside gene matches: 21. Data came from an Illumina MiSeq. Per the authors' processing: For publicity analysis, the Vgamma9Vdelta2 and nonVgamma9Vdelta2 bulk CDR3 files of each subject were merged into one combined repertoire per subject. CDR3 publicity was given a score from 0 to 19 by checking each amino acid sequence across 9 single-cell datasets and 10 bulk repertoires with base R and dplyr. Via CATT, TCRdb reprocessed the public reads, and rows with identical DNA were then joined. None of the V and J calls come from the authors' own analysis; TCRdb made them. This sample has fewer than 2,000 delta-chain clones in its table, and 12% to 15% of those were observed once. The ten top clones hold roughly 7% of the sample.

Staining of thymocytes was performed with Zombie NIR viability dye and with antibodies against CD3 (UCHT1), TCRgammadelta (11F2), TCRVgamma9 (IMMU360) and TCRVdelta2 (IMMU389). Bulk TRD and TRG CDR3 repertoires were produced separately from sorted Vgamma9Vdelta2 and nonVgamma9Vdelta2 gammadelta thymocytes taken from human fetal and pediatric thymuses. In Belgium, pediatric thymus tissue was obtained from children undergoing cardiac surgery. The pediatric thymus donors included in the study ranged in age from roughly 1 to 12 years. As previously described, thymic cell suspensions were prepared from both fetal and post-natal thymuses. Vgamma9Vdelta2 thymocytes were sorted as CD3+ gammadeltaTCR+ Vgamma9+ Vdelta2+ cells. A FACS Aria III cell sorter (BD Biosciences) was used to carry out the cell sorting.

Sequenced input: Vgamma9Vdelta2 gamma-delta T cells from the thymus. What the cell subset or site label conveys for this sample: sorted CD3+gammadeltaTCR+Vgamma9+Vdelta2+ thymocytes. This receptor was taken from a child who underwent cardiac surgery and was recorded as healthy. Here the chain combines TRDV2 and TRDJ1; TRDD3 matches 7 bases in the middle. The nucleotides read TGTGCCTGTGACACGTTACTGGGGTCCCGAGGGATAAGGGGTACCGATAAACTCATCTTT. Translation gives CACDTLLGSRGIRGTDKLIF.